The entry that follows covers one T cell receptor beta chain sequence. The antigen is undetermined. Assay used: immunoSEQ multiplex PCR; TCRdb lists only in-frame clones, some missing. The sample comprises roughly 180,000 clones, about 90% of which are singletons, and 1.5% to 2% rests with the top ten. This sample is drawn from a study of T cell responses to AZD1222 COVID-19 vaccine. Study-level background: Whether given at about 4 or about 12 weeks, second doses were pooled.

General study findings and limits: Targeting of unmutated variant regions was reportedly seen in nearly half of spike-specific TCRs. Only a handful of AZD1222 recipients, five to seven in all, had baseline seropositivity.

CDR3 length: 15 residues. Germline V gene lookup returns CDR1 LNHDA and CDR2 SQIVND (reference sequence). The junction had 5 bases not matched to a gene; V was cut back by 7 bases and J by 0 bases. The chain carries TRBV19 and TRBJ2-1, with TRBD2 matching 8 bases. The TCR was taken from an adult in good health. The sequencing here drew on peripheral blood, taken on day 0 of AZD1222 vaccination. CDR3 in amino acids: CASTVSGSSYNEQFF. For the CDR3, the DNA is TGTGCCAGTACCGTAAGCGGGAGCTCCTACAATGAGCAGTTCTTC. Complete variable domain (other parts from reference TRBV19 and TRBJ2-1): DGGITQSPKYLFRKEGQNVTLSCEQNLNHDAMYWYRQDPGQGLRLIYYSQIVNDFQKGDIAEGYSVSREKKESFPLTVTSAQKNPTAFYLCASTVSGSSYNEQFFGPGTRLTVL.